The rows below give T cell receptor beta chains drawn from one sample of a study of Ad26.COV2.S vaccination and SARS-CoV-2 variants. This table comes from immunoSEQ multiplex PCR, and its TCRdb copy is limited to in-frame clones, with some not included. The sample includes 350,000 to 400,000 clones, 70% to 90% of them seen just once. Sequenced here: peripheral blood, sampled in a trial of Ad26.COV2.S vaccine versus placebo. Receptor source: a person aged 18-60 years who received the Ad26.COV2.S COVID-19 vaccine or a placebo. Both conserved end residues are part of each CDR3. Fields, in order: D gene, clone size, J gene, V gene, CDR3 protein, CDR3 DNA. A D gene is named only where the DNA matches it firmly. The size entry is marked missing in some rows and otherwise reads once, few, many or a size class.

d_gene: -; abundance: -; j_gene: TRBJ2-3; v_gene: TRBV6-5; CDR3aa: CASKRTTSTDTQYF; CDR3nt: TGTGCCAGCAAGAGGACAACTAGCACAGATACGCAGTATTTT
d_gene: -; abundance: -; j_gene: TRBJ2-1; v_gene: TRBV7-2; CDR3aa: CASSPITGRSYNEQFF; CDR3nt: TGTGCCAGCAGCCCCATCACTGGGAGGTCCTACAATGAGCAGTTCTTC
d_gene: TRBD1; abundance: -; j_gene: TRBJ1-2; v_gene: TRBV29-1; CDR3aa: CSVAGQLNGYTF; CDR3nt: TGCAGCGTCGCGGGACAGCTTAATGGCTACACCTTC
d_gene: -; abundance: -; j_gene: TRBJ1-2; v_gene: TRBV10-3; CDR3aa: CAISGEGSLGGIYGYTF; CDR3nt: TGTGCCATCAGTGGGGAGGGCTCGTTAGGGGGAATCTATGGCTACACCTTC
d_gene: -; abundance: -; j_gene: TRBJ1-2; v_gene: TRBV6-6; CDR3aa: CASSLGPFRGDYGYTF; CDR3nt: TGTGCCAGCAGCTTGGGACCTTTCCGAGGCGACTATGGCTACACCTTC
d_gene: TRBD1; abundance: -; j_gene: TRBJ1-2; v_gene: TRBV3-1/TRBV3-2; CDR3aa: CASSLGSGQGNYGYTF; CDR3nt: TGTGCCAGCAGCCTCGGATCTGGACAGGGTAACTATGGCTACACCTTC
d_gene: TRBD1; abundance: -; j_gene: TRBJ2-6; v_gene: TRBV7-9; CDR3aa: CASSRGDRANSGANVLTF; CDR3nt: TGTGCCAGCAGCCGCGGGGACAGGGCCAACTCTGGGGCCAACGTCCTGACTTTC
d_gene: TRBD1; abundance: once; j_gene: TRBJ1-2; v_gene: TRBV5-1; CDR3aa: CASSLGTGGAYGYTF; CDR3nt: TGCGCCAGCAGCTTGGGGACAGGGGGCGCGTATGGCTACACCTTC
d_gene: -; abundance: -; j_gene: TRBJ1-6; v_gene: TRBV3-1/TRBV3-2; CDR3aa: CASSQGSSYNSPLHF; CDR3nt: TGTGCCAGCAGCCAAGGGAGCTCCTATAATTCACCCCTCCACTTT
d_gene: -; abundance: -; j_gene: TRBJ1-5; v_gene: TRBV2; CDR3aa: CASGGFGQPQHF; CDR3nt: TGTGCCAGCGGGGGGTTCGGGCAGCCCCAGCATTTT
d_gene: TRBD1; abundance: -; j_gene: TRBJ2-7; v_gene: TRBV5-1; CDR3aa: CASSLATGYEQYF; CDR3nt: TGCGCCAGCAGCTTGGCGACAGGGTACGAGCAGTACTTC
d_gene: -; abundance: -; j_gene: TRBJ2-5; v_gene: TRBV9; CDR3aa: CASSVTGKETQYF; CDR3nt: TGTGCCAGCAGCGTAACGGGGAAAGAGACCCAGTACTTC
d_gene: TRBD1; abundance: -; j_gene: TRBJ2-1; v_gene: TRBV7-8; CDR3aa: CASSLARGPYRGDNEQFF; CDR3nt: TGTGCCAGCAGCTTGGCCCGAGGCCCCTACAGGGGGGACAATGAGCAGTTCTTC
d_gene: -; abundance: -; j_gene: TRBJ1-2; v_gene: TRBV6-1; CDR3aa: CASSASGMVVNYGYTF; CDR3nt: TGTGCCAGCAGTGCCTCTGGGATGGTAGTCAACTATGGCTACACCTTC
d_gene: -; abundance: -; j_gene: TRBJ1-1; v_gene: TRBV11-3; CDR3aa: CASSLVPNTEAFF; CDR3nt: TGTGCCAGCAGCTTAGTCCCGAACACTGAAGCTTTCTTT
d_gene: -; abundance: -; j_gene: TRBJ2-7; v_gene: TRBV3-1/TRBV3-2; CDR3aa: CASSPVTGTLDEQYF; CDR3nt: TGTGCCAGCAGCCCCGTTACCGGGACACTTGACGAGCAGTACTTC
d_gene: -; abundance: once; j_gene: TRBJ2-5; v_gene: TRBV5-1; CDR3aa: CASSLGEFQETQYF; CDR3nt: TGCGCCAGCAGCTTGGGCGAGTTCCAAGAGACCCAGTACTTC
d_gene: TRBD1; abundance: -; j_gene: TRBJ1-4; v_gene: TRBV4-1; CDR3aa: CASSNPGQGSTNEKLFF; CDR3nt: TGCGCCAGCAGCAACCCCGGACAGGGATCAACTAATGAAAAACTGTTTTTT
d_gene: -; abundance: -; j_gene: TRBJ1-5; v_gene: TRBV6-5; CDR3aa: CASSYSIRGNQPQHF; CDR3nt: TGTGCCAGCAGTTACTCGATCCGGGGCAATCAGCCCCAGCATTTT
d_gene: TRBD2; abundance: -; j_gene: TRBJ2-3; v_gene: TRBV5-1; CDR3aa: CASSLVSGGADTQYF; CDR3nt: TGCGCCAGCAGCTTGGTTAGCGGGGGGGCAGATACGCAGTATTTT
d_gene: -; abundance: -; j_gene: TRBJ1-5; v_gene: TRBV2; CDR3aa: CASSQGPSPQHF; CDR3nt: TGTGCCAGCAGTCAGGGGCCATCCCCCCAGCATTTT
d_gene: TRBD1; abundance: -; j_gene: TRBJ2-1; v_gene: TRBV15; CDR3aa: CATSNPGKGGGWDNEQFF; CDR3nt: TGTGCCACCAGCAACCCCGGGAAAGGGGGCGGTTGGGACAATGAGCAGTTCTTC
d_gene: TRBD2; abundance: -; j_gene: TRBJ2-3; v_gene: TRBV19; CDR3aa: CASSPERGGRDTQYF; CDR3nt: TGTGCCAGTAGTCCGGAGCGGGGGGGCCGGGATACGCAGTATTTT
d_gene: -; abundance: -; j_gene: TRBJ1-2; v_gene: TRBV6-1; CDR3aa: CASSEVWGNYGYTF; CDR3nt: TGTGCCAGCAGTGAAGTGTGGGGTAACTATGGCTACACCTTC
d_gene: -; abundance: many; j_gene: TRBJ2-4; v_gene: TRBV7-8; CDR3aa: CASSLGASVGNIQYF; CDR3nt: TGTGCCAGCAGCTTGGGGGCTAGTGTGGGAAACATTCAGTACTTC
d_gene: -; abundance: -; j_gene: TRBJ1-5; v_gene: TRBV7-2; CDR3aa: CASSEQGSANQPQHF; CDR3nt: TGTGCCAGCAGCGAGCAGGGCAGTGCCAATCAGCCCCAGCATTTT
d_gene: -; abundance: -; j_gene: TRBJ1-4; v_gene: TRBV6-5; CDR3aa: CASSYSLFGKLFF; CDR3nt: TGTGCCAGCAGTTATTCCCTGTTTGGAAAACTGTTTTTT
d_gene: TRBD1; abundance: -; j_gene: TRBJ2-1; v_gene: TRBV6-5; CDR3aa: CAISRGRFDEQFF; CDR3nt: TGTGCCATCTCCAGGGGGCGATTCGATGAGCAGTTCTTC
d_gene: -; abundance: once; j_gene: TRBJ2-3; v_gene: TRBV5-1; CDR3aa: CASSFTGRSTDTQYF; CDR3nt: TGCGCCAGCAGCTTTACTGGACGGAGCACAGATACGCAGTATTTT
d_gene: -; abundance: -; j_gene: TRBJ2-7; v_gene: TRBV5-1; CDR3aa: CASSRSGLRYEQYF; CDR3nt: TGCGCCAGCAGCCGGTCGGGACTTCGCTACGAGCAGTACTTC
d_gene: -; abundance: -; j_gene: TRBJ1-2; v_gene: TRBV7-2; CDR3aa: CASSLARDDGYTF; CDR3nt: TGTGCCAGCAGCTTGGCAAGGGACGATGGCTACACCTTC
d_gene: -; abundance: once; j_gene: TRBJ1-2; v_gene: TRBV4-3; CDR3aa: CASSQDSPALYGYTF; CDR3nt: TGCGCCAGCAGCCAAGATAGTCCAGCTCTCTATGGCTACACCTTC
d_gene: -; abundance: few; j_gene: TRBJ1-1; v_gene: TRBV2; CDR3aa: CASSPIRAQGTFF; CDR3nt: TGTGCCAGCAGCCCAATCAGGGCACAGGGAACTTTCTTT
d_gene: -; abundance: -; j_gene: TRBJ2-3; v_gene: TRBV11-3; CDR3aa: CASSLYGDTQYF; CDR3nt: TGTGCCAGCAGCTTATATGGGGATACGCAGTATTTT
d_gene: TRBD1; abundance: -; j_gene: TRBJ1-1; v_gene: TRBV13; CDR3aa: CASSGGTGRNTEAFF; CDR3nt: TGTGCCAGCAGCGGGGGGACAGGGAGGAACACTGAAGCTTTCTTT
d_gene: TRBD2; abundance: -; j_gene: TRBJ2-1; v_gene: TRBV19; CDR3aa: CASSKRGTNNEQFF; CDR3nt: TGTGCCAGTAGCAAGCGGGGGACCAACAATGAGCAGTTCTTC
d_gene: TRBD1; abundance: -; j_gene: TRBJ1-2; v_gene: TRBV18; CDR3aa: CASSQNRGPGYTF; CDR3nt: TGTGCCAGCTCACAAAACAGGGGACCGGGCTACACCTTC
d_gene: TRBD2; abundance: -; j_gene: TRBJ2-1; v_gene: TRBV6-1; CDR3aa: CASSGRVGSGTSLYNEQFF; CDR3nt: TGTGCCAGCAGTGGGAGGGTCGGTAGCGGGACCTCACTATACAATGAGCAGTTCTTC
d_gene: TRBD1; abundance: -; j_gene: TRBJ1-2; v_gene: TRBV3-1/TRBV3-2; CDR3aa: CASSRRQGDSGDYTF; CDR3nt: TGTGCCAGCAGCCGCCGACAGGGGGACTCCGGGGACTACACCTTC
d_gene: -; abundance: -; j_gene: TRBJ1-2; v_gene: TRBV19; CDR3aa: CASSMAGNYGYTF; CDR3nt: TGTGCCAGTAGTATGGCGGGTAACTATGGCTACACCTTC
d_gene: TRBD1; abundance: -; j_gene: TRBJ1-2; v_gene: TRBV7-9; CDR3aa: CASSLDTTGDGYTF; CDR3nt: TGTGCCAGCAGCTTAGACACCACAGGGGATGGCTACACCTTC
d_gene: -; abundance: -; j_gene: TRBJ2-1; v_gene: TRBV29-1; CDR3aa: CSVYRGGNEQFF; CDR3nt: TGCAGCGTTTACAGGGGGGGCAATGAGCAGTTCTTC
d_gene: TRBD1; abundance: few; j_gene: TRBJ2-7; v_gene: TRBV10-1; CDR3aa: CASSESRTGVYEQYF; CDR3nt: TGCGCCAGCAGTGAGTCGCGGACAGGGGTCTACGAGCAGTACTTC
d_gene: -; abundance: -; j_gene: TRBJ1-2; v_gene: TRBV3-1/TRBV3-2; CDR3aa: CASSHGGGYTF; CDR3nt: TGTGCCAGCAGCCATGGTGGTGGCTACACCTTC
d_gene: TRBD1; abundance: -; j_gene: TRBJ1-4; v_gene: TRBV2; CDR3aa: CASSQDREDEKLFF; CDR3nt: TGTGCCAGCAGCCAAGACAGGGAAGACGAAAAACTGTTTTTT
d_gene: -; abundance: -; j_gene: TRBJ1-5; v_gene: TRBV5-6; CDR3aa: CASSLGFQNNQPQHF; CDR3nt: TGTGCCAGCAGCTTGGGTTTCCAAAACAATCAGCCCCAGCATTTT
d_gene: -; abundance: -; j_gene: TRBJ2-2; v_gene: TRBV7-8; CDR3aa: CASSRGIKSGELFF; CDR3nt: TGTGCCAGCAGCCGGGGTATAAAGTCCGGGGAGCTGTTTTTT